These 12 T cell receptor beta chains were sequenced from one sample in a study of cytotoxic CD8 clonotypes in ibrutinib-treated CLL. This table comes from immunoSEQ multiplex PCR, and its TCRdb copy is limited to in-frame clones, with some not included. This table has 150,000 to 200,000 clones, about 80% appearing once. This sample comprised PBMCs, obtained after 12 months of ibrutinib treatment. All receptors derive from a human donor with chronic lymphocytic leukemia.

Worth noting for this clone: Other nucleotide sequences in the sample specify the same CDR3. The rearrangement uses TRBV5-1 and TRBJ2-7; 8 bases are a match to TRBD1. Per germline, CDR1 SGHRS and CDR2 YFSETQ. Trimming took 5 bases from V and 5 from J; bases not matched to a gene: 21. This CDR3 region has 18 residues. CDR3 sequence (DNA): TGCGCCAGCAGAATAGGACAGGGTAATTCGGGGCGGATCCACGAGCAGTACTTC. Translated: CASRIGQGNSGRIHEQYF.

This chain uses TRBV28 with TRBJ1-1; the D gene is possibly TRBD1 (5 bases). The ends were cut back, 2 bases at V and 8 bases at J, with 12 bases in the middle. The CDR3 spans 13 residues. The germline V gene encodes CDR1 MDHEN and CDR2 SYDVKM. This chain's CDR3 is CASSLVGGTEAFF. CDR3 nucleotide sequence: TGTGCCAGCAGTTTAGTCGGAGGGACCGAAGCTTTCTTT.

In nucleotides, the CDR3 is TGCGCCAGCAGTGTGAATCGGGATAATTCACCCCTCCACTTT. It yields the protein CASSVNRDNSPLHF. V gene TRBV10-2 combines with J gene TRBJ1-6; D uncertain. This CDR3 contains 14 residues. Looked up from germline, CDR1 is WSHSY and CDR2 is SAAADI. Trimming pared 4 bases from V and 5 bases from J, leaving 9 bases between.

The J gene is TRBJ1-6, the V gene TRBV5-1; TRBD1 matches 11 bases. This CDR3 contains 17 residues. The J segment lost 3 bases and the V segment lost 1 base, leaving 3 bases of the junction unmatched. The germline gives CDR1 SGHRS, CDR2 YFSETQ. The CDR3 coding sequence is TGCGCCAGCAGCTTGCGGGACAGGGGGTTCTATAATTCACCCCTCCACTTT. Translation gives CASSLRDRGFYNSPLHF.

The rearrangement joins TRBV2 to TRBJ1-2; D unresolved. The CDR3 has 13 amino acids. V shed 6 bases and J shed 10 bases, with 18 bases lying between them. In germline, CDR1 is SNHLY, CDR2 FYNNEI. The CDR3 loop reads CASRDGSARLYTF. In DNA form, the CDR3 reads TGTGCCAGCAGGGACGGGTCAGCACGGCTCTACACCTTC.

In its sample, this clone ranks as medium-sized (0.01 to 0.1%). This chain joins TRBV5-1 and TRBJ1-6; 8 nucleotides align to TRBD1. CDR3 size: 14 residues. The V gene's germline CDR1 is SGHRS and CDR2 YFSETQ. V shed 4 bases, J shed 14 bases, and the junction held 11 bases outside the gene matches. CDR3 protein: CASSAGQDNSALHF. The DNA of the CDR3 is TGCGCCAGCAGCGCGGGACAGGATAATTCGGCCCTCCACTTT.

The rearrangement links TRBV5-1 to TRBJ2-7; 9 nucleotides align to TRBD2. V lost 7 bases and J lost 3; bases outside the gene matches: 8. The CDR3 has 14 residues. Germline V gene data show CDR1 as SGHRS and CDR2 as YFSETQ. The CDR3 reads CASGEGSGSYEQYF. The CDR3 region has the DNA TGCGCCAGCGGGGAGGGTAGCGGGAGCTACGAGCAGTACTTC.

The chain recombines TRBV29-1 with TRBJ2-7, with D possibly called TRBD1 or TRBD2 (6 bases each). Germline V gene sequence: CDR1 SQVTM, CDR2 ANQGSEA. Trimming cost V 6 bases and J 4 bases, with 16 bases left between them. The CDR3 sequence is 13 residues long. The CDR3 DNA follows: TGCAGCGTAAGTGGGGGCCGGGGGTACGAGCAGTACTTC. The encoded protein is CSVSGGRGYEQYF.

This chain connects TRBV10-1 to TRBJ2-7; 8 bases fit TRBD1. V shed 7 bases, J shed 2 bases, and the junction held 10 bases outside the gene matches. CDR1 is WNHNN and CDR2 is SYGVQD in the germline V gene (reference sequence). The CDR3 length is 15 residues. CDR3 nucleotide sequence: TGCGCCAGCAACGCCCCGGGGACAGGTGCCTACGAGCAGTACTTC. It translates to CASNAPGTGAYEQYF.

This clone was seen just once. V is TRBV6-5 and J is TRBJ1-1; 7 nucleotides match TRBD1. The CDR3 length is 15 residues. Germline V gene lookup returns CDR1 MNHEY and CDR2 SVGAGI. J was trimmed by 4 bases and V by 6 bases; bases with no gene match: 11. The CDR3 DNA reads TGTGCCAGCAGACCCCTCAGGGGGGGTTCCACTGAAGCTTTCTTT. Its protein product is CASRPLRGGSTEAFF.

In nucleotides, the CDR3 is TGCAGCGTTGAAAGGTCGGGGTCCGTATATTTT. Its protein is CSVERSGSVYF. The chain has TRBV29-1 and TRBJ1-3; D unresolved. V was shortened by 2 bases and J by 14 bases, with 13 bases between the two germline ends. The germline V gene has CDR1 SQVTM and CDR2 ANQGSEA. The CDR3 runs to 11 residues.

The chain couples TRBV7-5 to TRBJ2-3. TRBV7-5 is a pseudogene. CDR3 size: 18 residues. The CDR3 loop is CVSPRARVAQWGTDTQYF. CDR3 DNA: TGTGTCAGTCCCCGGGCCAGGGTGGCACAATGGGGGACAGATACGCAGTATTTT.